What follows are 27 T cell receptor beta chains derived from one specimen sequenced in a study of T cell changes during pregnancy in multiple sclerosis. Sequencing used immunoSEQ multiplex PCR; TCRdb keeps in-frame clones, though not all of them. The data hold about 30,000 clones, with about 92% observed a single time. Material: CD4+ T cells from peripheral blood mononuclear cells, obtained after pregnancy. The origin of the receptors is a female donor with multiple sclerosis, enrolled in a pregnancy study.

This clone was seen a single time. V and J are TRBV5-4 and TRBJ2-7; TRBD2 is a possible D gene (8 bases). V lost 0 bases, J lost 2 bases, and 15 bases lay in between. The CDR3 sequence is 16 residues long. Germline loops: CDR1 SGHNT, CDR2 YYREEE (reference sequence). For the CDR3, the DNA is TGTGCCAGCAGCTTGGCGGGAGGGAGGGGGCCCTACGAGCAGTACTTC. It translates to CASSLAGGRGPYEQYF.

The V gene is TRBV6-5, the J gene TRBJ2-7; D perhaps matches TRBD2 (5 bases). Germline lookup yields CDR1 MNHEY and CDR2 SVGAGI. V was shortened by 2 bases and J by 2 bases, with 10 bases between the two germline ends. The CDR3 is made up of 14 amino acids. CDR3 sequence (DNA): TGTGCCAGCAGTTACGATGACGGGACCTACGAGCAGTACTTC. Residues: CASSYDDGTYEQYF.

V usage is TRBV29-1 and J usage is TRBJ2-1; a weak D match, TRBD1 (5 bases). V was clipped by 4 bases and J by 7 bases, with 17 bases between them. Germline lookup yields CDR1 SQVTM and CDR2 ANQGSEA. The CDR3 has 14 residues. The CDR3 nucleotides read TGCAGCGTTGGAAGCCAGGGTCTATCAAATGAGCAGTTCTTC. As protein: CSVGSQGLSNEQFF.

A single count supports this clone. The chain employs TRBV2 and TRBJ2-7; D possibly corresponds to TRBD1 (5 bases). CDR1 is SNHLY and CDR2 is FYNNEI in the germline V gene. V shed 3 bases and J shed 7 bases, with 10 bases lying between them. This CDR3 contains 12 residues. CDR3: CASSDRVREQYF. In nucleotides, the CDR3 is TGTGCCAGCAGTGACAGGGTTAGGGAGCAGTACTTC.

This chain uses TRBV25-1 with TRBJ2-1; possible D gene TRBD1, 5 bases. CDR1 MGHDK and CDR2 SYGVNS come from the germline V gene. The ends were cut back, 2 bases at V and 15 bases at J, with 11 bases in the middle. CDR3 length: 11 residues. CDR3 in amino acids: CASSERSGRFF. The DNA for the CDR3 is TGTGCCAGCAGTGAAAGGTCAGGGCGGTTCTTC.

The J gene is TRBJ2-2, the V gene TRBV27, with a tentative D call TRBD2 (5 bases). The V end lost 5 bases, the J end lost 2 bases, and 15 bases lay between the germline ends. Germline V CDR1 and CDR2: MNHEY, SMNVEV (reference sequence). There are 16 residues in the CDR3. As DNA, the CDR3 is TGTGCCAGCAGTACGAGAGAGGGTCGAAACACCGGGGAGCTGTTTTTT. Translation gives CASSTREGRNTGELFF.

The CDR3 bases are TGTGCCAGTAGTATCCCAGGGGCTGCCTATGGCTACACCTTC. Amino acids: CASSIPGAAYGYTF. The chain employs TRBV19 and TRBJ1-2, with D maybe TRBD1 (6 bases). Germline V gene lookup returns CDR1 LNHDA and CDR2 SQIVND (reference sequence). This CDR3 contains 14 residues. V dropped 3 bases and J dropped 4 bases, with 12 bases sitting between them. The full variable domain, in which reference TRBV19 and TRBJ1-2 provide the parts outside the CDR3, is DGGITQSPKYLFRKEGQNVTLSCEQNLNHDAMYWYRQDPGQGLRLIYYSQIVNDFQKGDIAEGYSVSREKKESFPLTVTSAQKNPTAFYLCASSIPGAAYGYTFGSGTRLTVV.

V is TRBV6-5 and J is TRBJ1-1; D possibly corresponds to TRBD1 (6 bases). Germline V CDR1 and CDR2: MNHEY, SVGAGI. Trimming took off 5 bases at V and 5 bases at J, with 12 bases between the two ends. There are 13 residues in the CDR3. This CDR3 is CASSRKGGTEAFF. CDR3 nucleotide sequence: TGTGCCAGCAGTCGAAAGGGGGGGACTGAAGCTTTCTTT.

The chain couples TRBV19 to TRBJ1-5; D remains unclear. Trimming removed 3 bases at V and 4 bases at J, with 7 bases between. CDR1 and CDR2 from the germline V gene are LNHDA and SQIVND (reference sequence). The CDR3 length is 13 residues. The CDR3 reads CASSMARNQPQHF. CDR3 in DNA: TGTGCCAGTAGTATGGCAAGAAATCAGCCCCAGCATTTT.

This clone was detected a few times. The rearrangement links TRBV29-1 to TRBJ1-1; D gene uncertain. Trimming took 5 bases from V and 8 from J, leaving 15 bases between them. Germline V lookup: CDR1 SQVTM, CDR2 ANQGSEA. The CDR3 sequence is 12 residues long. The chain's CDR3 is CSVRWWTLEAFF. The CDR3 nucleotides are TGCAGCGTTCGGTGGTGGACTTTGGAAGCTTTCTTT.

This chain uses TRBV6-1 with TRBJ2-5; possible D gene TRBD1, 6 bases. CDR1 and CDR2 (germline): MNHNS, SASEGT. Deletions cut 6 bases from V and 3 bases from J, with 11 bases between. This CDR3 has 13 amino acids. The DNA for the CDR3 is TGTGCCAGCAGCTGGGGGCCTAAAGAGACCCAGTACTTC. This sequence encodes CASSWGPKETQYF.

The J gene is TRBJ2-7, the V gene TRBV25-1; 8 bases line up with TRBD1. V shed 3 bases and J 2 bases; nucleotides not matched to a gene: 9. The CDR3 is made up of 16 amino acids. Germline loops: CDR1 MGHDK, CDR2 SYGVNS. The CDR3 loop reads CASSEPNRRGPYEQYF. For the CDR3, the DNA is TGTGCCAGCAGTGAGCCGAACCGCAGGGGGCCCTACGAGCAGTACTTC.

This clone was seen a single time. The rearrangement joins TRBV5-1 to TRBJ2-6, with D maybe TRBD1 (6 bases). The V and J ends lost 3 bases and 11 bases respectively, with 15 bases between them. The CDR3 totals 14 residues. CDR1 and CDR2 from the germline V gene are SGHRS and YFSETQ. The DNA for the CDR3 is TGCGCCAGCAGCTCTACCCGGGACATAGACGTCCTGACTTTC. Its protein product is CASSSTRDIDVLTF.

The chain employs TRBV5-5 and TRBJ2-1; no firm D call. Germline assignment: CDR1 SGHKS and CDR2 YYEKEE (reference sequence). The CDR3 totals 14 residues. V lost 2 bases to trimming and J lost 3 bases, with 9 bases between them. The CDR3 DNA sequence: TGTGCCAGCAGCTTAACCCGCGTCTACAATGAGCAGTTCTTC. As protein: CASSLTRVYNEQFF.

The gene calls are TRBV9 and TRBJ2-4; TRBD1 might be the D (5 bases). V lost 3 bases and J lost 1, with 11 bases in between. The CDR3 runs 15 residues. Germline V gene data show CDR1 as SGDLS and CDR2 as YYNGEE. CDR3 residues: CASSATGKAKNIQYF. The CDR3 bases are TGTGCCAGCAGCGCAACAGGTAAGGCCAAAAACATTCAGTACTTC.

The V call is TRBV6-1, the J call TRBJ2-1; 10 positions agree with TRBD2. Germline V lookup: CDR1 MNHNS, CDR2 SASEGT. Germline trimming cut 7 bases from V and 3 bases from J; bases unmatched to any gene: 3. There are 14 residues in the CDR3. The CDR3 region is CASTRTSGYNEQFF. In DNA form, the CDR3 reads TGTGCCAGCACCCGGACTAGCGGCTACAATGAGCAGTTCTTC.

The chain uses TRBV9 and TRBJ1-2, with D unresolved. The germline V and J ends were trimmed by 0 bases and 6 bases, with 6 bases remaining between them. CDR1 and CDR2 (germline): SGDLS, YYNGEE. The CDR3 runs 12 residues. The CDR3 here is CASSVDSNGYTF. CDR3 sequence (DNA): TGTGCCAGCAGCGTAGATTCAAATGGCTACACCTTC.

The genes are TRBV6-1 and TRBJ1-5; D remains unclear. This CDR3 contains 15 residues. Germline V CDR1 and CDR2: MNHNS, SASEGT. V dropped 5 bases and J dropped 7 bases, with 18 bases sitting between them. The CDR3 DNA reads TGTGCCAGCAGTCCCCTTCACGGTAATCTACAGCCCCAGCATTTT. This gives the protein CASSPLHGNLQPQHF.

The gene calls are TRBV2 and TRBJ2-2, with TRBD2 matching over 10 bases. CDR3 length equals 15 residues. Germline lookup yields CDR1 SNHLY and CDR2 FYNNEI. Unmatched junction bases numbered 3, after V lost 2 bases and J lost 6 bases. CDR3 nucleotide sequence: TGTGCCAGCAGTGAAAGGACTAGCGGACCCGGGGAGCTGTTTTTT. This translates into CASSERTSGPGELFF.

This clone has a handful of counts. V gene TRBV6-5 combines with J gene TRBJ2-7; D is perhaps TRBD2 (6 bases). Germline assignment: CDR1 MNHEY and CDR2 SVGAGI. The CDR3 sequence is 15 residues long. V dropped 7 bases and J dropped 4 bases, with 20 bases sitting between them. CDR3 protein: CASTLTSAAGYEQYF. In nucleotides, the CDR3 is TGTGCCAGCACCTTGACCTCTGCGGCGGGGTACGAGCAGTACTTC.

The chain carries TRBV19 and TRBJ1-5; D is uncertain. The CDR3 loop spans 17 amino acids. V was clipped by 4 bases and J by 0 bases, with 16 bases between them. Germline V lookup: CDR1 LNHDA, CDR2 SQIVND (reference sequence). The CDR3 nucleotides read TGTGCCAGTAGTACCCCCCCTCCGAGAGGTAGCAATCAGCCCCAGCATTTT. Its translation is CASSTPPPRGSNQPQHF.

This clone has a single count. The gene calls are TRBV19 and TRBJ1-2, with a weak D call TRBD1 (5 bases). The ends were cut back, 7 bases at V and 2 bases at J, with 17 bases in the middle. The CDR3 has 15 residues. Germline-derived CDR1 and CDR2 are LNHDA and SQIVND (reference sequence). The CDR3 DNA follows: TGTGCCAGTATAGCCGTCGGGACTGAAAACTATGGCTACACCTTC. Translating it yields CASIAVGTENYGYTF.

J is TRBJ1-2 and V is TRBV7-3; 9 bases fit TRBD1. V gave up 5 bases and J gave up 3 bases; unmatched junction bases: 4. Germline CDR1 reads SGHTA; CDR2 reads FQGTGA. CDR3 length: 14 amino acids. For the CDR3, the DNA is TGTGCCAGCAGCCGCGACAGGGGGGACTATGGCTACACCTTC. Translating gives CASSRDRGDYGYTF. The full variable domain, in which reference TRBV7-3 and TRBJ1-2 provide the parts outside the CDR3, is GAGVSQTPSNKVTEKGKYVELRCDPISGHTALYWYRQSLGQGPEFLIYFQGTGAADDSGLPNDRFFAVRPEGSVSTLKIQRTERGDSAVYLCASSRDRGDYGYTFGSGTRLTVV.

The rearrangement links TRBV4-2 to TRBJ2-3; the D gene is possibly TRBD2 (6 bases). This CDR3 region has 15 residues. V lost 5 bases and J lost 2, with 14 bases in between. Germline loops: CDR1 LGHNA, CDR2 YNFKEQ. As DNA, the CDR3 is TGTGCCAGCAGCATACTAGCAACCAACACAGATACGCAGTATTTT. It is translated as CASSILATNTDTQYF.

The CDR3, as DNA: TGTGCCAGCAGCGCCATCCGAGCGGGAGGCTATGGCTACACCTTC. This encodes CASSAIRAGGYGYTF. The V call is TRBV9, the J call TRBJ1-2; no clear D gene. Germline lookup yields CDR1 SGDLS and CDR2 YYNGEE. This CDR3 spans 15 amino acids. V shed 3 bases and J shed 4 bases, with 16 bases lying between them.

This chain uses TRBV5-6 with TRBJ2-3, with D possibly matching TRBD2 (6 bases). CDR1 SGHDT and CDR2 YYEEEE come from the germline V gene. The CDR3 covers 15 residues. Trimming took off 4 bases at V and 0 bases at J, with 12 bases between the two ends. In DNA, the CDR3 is TGTGCCAGCAGCCCCGCCGGGGGTAGCACAGATACGCAGTATTTT. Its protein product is CASSPAGGSTDTQYF.

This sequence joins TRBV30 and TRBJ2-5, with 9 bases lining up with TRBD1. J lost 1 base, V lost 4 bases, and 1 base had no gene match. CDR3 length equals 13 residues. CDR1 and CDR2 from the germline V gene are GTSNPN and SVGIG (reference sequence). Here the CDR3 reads CAWTTGGQETQYF. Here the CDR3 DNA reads TGTGCCTGGACGACAGGGGGCCAAGAGACCCAGTACTTC.